This T cell receptor (beta chain) emerged from a study of T cell repertoires in cytomegalovirus infection. In the study overall: Recently identified HLA-C-restricted CMV epitopes were among the peptides used. Indications came from public TCR beta signatures; they pointed to CMV infection and to a matching HLA type.

Study conclusions and caveats: Dominant in the ex vivo response were TCR beta clonotypes restricted by HLA-C and specific for CMV. Totalled public TCR beta family frequency picked out people who carried CMV plus the relevant HLA.

Germline V gene lookup returns CDR1 MNHNS and CDR2 SASEGT. The CDR3 is 17 amino acids. J lost 0 bases, V lost 6 bases, and 14 bases had no gene match. MiXCR, applied by TCRdb to the reads, yields one record per CDR3 protein. The profile shows 650,000 to 900,000 distinct CDR3 sequences, almost 30% of them singletons. As regards this clonotype: The antigen remains unidentified.

The clonotype comes from a human donor in good health (CMV status not recorded). Some clones in this sample may be carry-over from other donors' samples. The input for sequencing was cultured CD8+ T cells from PBMCs, taken from culture after CMV antigen stimulation. The J gene is TRBJ2-7, the V gene TRBV6-1; 7 positions match TRBD1. Here the CDR3 DNA reads TGTGCCAGCAGGAAAAACCTCACGACAGGGTTCTCCTACGAGCAGTACTTC. Translating it yields CASRKNLTTGFSYEQYF.